The subject of this entry is one T cell receptor (beta chain). Its target is unknown. The source of the sample is a study of vaccination and CD4 T cells after COVID-19. Across the whole study: Cultures designated as controls were supplied with a CEFX pool, an HIV-1 Nef pool, or no peptide.

The study sequenced cultured CD4+ T cell DNA using the Oncomine TCR Beta short-read assay. TCRdb processed the PCR reads anew with MiXCR; each CDR3 protein has one entry. The sample yields about 12,000 distinct CDR3 sequences, roughly 44% seen once. Treatment: approximately nine-day PBMC culture with coronavirus spike peptide pools or control peptides (ViraFEST assay). For ViraFEST, peptide pools expanded antigen-specific T cells, after which the TCRs were sequenced. V shed 4 bases and J shed 2 bases, with 14 bases lying between them. Germline V gene sequence: CDR1 LNHDA, CDR2 SQIVND (reference sequence). This CDR3 contains 15 residues.

The TCR was taken from a human donor who had recovered from COVID-19. The sequenced material came from CD4+ T cells from blood, cultured in vitro. The rearrangement joins TRBV19 to TRBJ2-5, with D unclear. The CDR3 coding sequence is TGTGCCAGTAGTAGAGCTCCAGAAATACAAGAGACCCAGTACTTC. Protein sequence: CASSRAPEIQETQYF.